The rows below give T cell receptor beta chains drawn from one sample of a study of shared clonotypes between healthy human individuals. Only in-frame clones appear in the TCRdb table, and some are missing; sequencing was by immunoSEQ multiplex PCR. This table has over a million clones, roughly 74% appearing once. The sample was memory CD4+ T cells from PBMCs. These receptors originate from a man aged 18 to 30 in good health. Some clones in this sample may be carry-over from other donors' samples. CDR3s include the opening cysteine and the closing phenylalanine or tryptophan. The D gene is left open where the match is weak. Only some rows state a clone size, as once, few, many or a class for expanded clones.

CDR3 DNA: TGTGCCAGTAGTGAGATCCTCTCCGGGCCCTACCCAGACAGCGAGCAGTACTTC
CDR3 protein: CASSEILSGPYPDSEQYF
D gene: .
J gene: TRBJ2-7
V gene: TRBV19
clone size: .

CDR3 DNA: TGCAGTACTAGCGGGGGGACCCCTTTCAATGAGCAGTTCTTC
CDR3 protein: CSTSGGTPFNEQFF
D gene: TRBD2
J gene: TRBJ2-1
V gene: TRBV29-1
clone size: .

CDR3 DNA: TGTGCCAGCAGGGGTTTAAGGCGGAATGAAAAACTGTTTTTT
CDR3 protein: CASRGLRRNEKLFF
D gene: .
J gene: TRBJ1-4
V gene: TRBV7-6
clone size: .

CDR3 DNA: TGTGCCAGCTCCCCTGGGGGCTACTCCTACGAGCAGTACTTC
CDR3 protein: CASSPGGYSYEQYF
D gene: .
J gene: TRBJ2-7
V gene: TRBV18
clone size: .

CDR3 DNA: TGTGCCAGCAGTTTAAAGTATTTT
CDR3 protein: CASSLKYF
D gene: .
J gene: TRBJ2-3
V gene: TRBV27
clone size: few

CDR3 DNA: TGTGCCAGCAGTTCCCCAGGCACGGGCGGAAACACCATATATTTT
CDR3 protein: CASSSPGTGGNTIYF
D gene: .
J gene: TRBJ1-3
V gene: TRBV28
clone size: .

CDR3 DNA: TGTGCCAGCATTCCGAAATATACAGGGCTGGGCGAGCAGTACTTC
CDR3 protein: CASIPKYTGLGEQYF
D gene: .
J gene: TRBJ2-7
V gene: TRBV27
clone size: .

CDR3 DNA: TGTGCCAGCAGCCAAGATGCCAGGGAGCCGATTTATGGCTACACCTTC
CDR3 protein: CASSQDAREPIYGYTF
D gene: .
J gene: TRBJ1-2
V gene: TRBV7-9
clone size: .

CDR3 DNA: TGTGCCAGCAGTGAAAACAGCTACTCTGGAAACACCATATATTTT
CDR3 protein: CASSENSYSGNTIYF
D gene: .
J gene: TRBJ1-3
V gene: TRBV6-1
clone size: .

CDR3 DNA: TGTGCCAGCTCACCCAGTTGGGTGTTCGGAGAGACCCAGTACTTC
CDR3 protein: CASSPSWVFGETQYF
D gene: .
J gene: TRBJ2-5
V gene: TRBV18
clone size: few

CDR3 DNA: TGTGCCAGCTCACCTCCTGGTGTACAGGGGGCCTATGGCTACACCTTC
CDR3 protein: CASSPPGVQGAYGYTF
D gene: TRBD1
J gene: TRBJ1-2
V gene: TRBV18
clone size: .

CDR3 DNA: TGCGCCAGCAGCTCCAGTAACACCGGGGAGCTGTTTTTT
CDR3 protein: CASSSSNTGELFF
D gene: .
J gene: TRBJ2-2
V gene: TRBV5-1
clone size: .

CDR3 DNA: TGTGCCAGCAGCTTAGGAGGGAGCTACTACGAGCAGTACTTC
CDR3 protein: CASSLGGSYYEQYF
D gene: .
J gene: TRBJ2-7
V gene: TRBV7-9
clone size: .

CDR3 DNA: TGTGCCAGCAGCCGTGGACTAGCGGGCTCCTACGAGCAGTACTTC
CDR3 protein: CASSRGLAGSYEQYF
D gene: TRBD2
J gene: TRBJ2-7
V gene: TRBV5-4
clone size: .

CDR3 DNA: TGTGCCAGCAGTCCCATACCGCAGCGAAAAGCGTACGAGCAGTACTTC
CDR3 protein: CASSPIPQRKAYEQYF
D gene: .
J gene: TRBJ2-7
V gene: TRBV6-6
clone size: .

CDR3 DNA: TGCAGCGGCCGGGACAGGGGATCCTACAATGAGCAGTTCTTC
CDR3 protein: CSGRDRGSYNEQFF
D gene: TRBD1
J gene: TRBJ2-1
V gene: TRBV29-1
clone size: .

CDR3 DNA: TGCGCCAGCAGCGCGTGGACAGGCTATGGCTACACCTTC
CDR3 protein: CASSAWTGYGYTF
D gene: TRBD1
J gene: TRBJ1-2
V gene: TRBV5-1
clone size: few